Included here is one T cell receptor (beta chain) sequence, with context. This clonotype has a count of ten or more. What antigen it recognizes has not been identified. Per-nucleotide qualities are absent, and no much larger clonotype sits a single base away. The data were taken from a study of CD8 T cells in ankylosing spondylitis (dated by TCRdb to about 2017). Regarding the complete study: The study set out to find disease-linked TCR variants by profiling T cell receptor beta repertoires in ankylosing spondylitis patients and healthy donors. Peripheral blood was sampled, and synovial fluid was additionally collected from ankylosing spondylitis patients. The whole study cohort included some 100 healthy donors and about two dozen ankylosing spondylitis patients. Broad study findings and their caveats: The disease-linked clones had a CD8+ phenotype and were found at relatively low frequencies in peripheral blood. Blood from ankylosing spondylitis patients appeared to be characterized by a TCR beta motif composed of eight or nine highly homologous amino acid variants. Significant enrichment of the disease-linked clones was reported in matched synovial fluid samples from ankylosing spondylitis patients. Some motif variants were previously reported in synovial fluid and blood of reactive arthritis patients, suggesting common disease-initiation mechanisms.

V is pared back by 2 bases and J by 7 bases, with 10 bases lying between the germline termini. Via the germline V gene, CDR1 is SGHRS and CDR2 YFSETQ. The CDR3 sequence holds 13 residues, the cysteine and phenylalanine included. Just CDR3 DNA is preserved here, 39 bases in frame from base 1. The instrument was an Illumina HiSeq 2500. Quantitative 5'-RACE with molecular barcodes was used to prepare TCR beta libraries. Per the original workflow: To identify disease-linked TCR variants, a new computational method was used, one built on a probabilistic model of VDJ rearrangement. TCRdb passed the public sequencing reads through fastp at Q25 and MiXCR, retaining productive beta sequences. Each CDR3 protein appears once, grouped with its most common genes and DNA. The V and J calls were not made by the authors but by TCRdb's processing. The sample table contains some 250,000 distinct CDR3 sequences; only one count was recorded for 8% to 9.5% of them. The ten largest clones represent nearly 7% of the sample.

The V and J genes are TRBV5-1 and TRBJ2-1; no D gene is confidently identified. Sequencing input: blood, either unsorted or a sorted T cell fraction (not recorded which). This TCR came from a male donor with ankylosing spondylitis or in good health (not recorded which). This receptor carries the CDR3 CASSFPGKNEQFF. The DNA sequence is as follows: TGCGCCAGCAGCTTCCCAGGAAAAAATGAGCAGTTCTTC.